A single TCR beta chain is shown here with its context. Antigen: not known. CD4+ T cells that had been cultured provided DNA sequenced with the Oncomine TCR Beta short-read assay. Genomic DNA extraction was carried out from cultured CD4+ T cells. One entry per CDR3 protein results from TCRdb running MiXCR on the PCR reads. The repertoire includes just over 14,000 distinct CDR3 sequences, about 73% of them detected once, and approximately 10% sits in the top ten. The data were taken from a study of vaccination and CD4 T cells after COVID-19. Overall study: Once diagnosed, patients had post-COVID samples drawn a median about 110 days later (range 35 to 161).

Trimming removed 6 bases at V and 0 bases at J, with 17 bases between. The CDR3 contains 16 residues. In germline, CDR1 is MNHNS, CDR2 SASEGT. Treatment of the sample: approximately nine-day PBMC culture with coronavirus spike peptide pools or control peptides (ViraFEST assay). ViraFEST expanded antigen-specific T cells with peptide pools, then sequenced TCRs. General study results and limits: In median terms, SARS-CoV-2-reactive clonotypes went from roughly 22 to 38, a nonsignificant rise.

This receptor was obtained from a human donor who had recovered from COVID-19. The chain is built from TRBV6-1 and TRBJ1-1; a weak D match, TRBD1 (6 bases). The sample was CD4+ T cells from blood, cultured in vitro. The CDR3 reads CASRAAGQNMNTEAFF. The DNA of the CDR3 is TGTGCCAGCAGGGCGGCCGGACAGAACATGAACACTGAAGCTTTCTTT.